These T cell receptor beta chains were read from a single sample in a study of shared clonotypes between healthy human individuals. Repertoires were generated with immunoSEQ multiplex PCR, while TCRdb's copy carries only in-frame clones and drops some. The sample has about 2 million clones; less than 95% are singletons. The sequencing sample was made of naive CD8+ T cells sorted from blood. The receptors derive from a man between 18 and 35 years old in good health. Each CDR3 is given without its conserved first and last residue.

V gene	J gene	CDR3 protein
TRBV7-9	TRBJ1-2	ASGSRVSFIFGYT
TRBV11-2	TRBJ2-7	ASSSTSGSSYEQY
TRBV9	TRBJ1-4	ASSVGYNEKLF
TRBV28	TRBJ1-1	ASSLRARNTEAF
TRBV7-9	TRBJ1-2	ASSLGQGNGYT
TRBV27	TRBJ1-4	ASSLAGANEKLF
TRBV11-2	TRBJ2-3	ASSLGRLQSTDTQY
TRBV6-5	TRBJ2-7	ASSENGREY
TRBV18	TRBJ2-7	ASSPEREGRYEQY
TRBV28	TRBJ1-3	ASSLRSWSLGNTIY
TRBV2	TRBJ1-5	ASSLSVDVGQPQH
TRBV5-1	TRBJ2-5	ATSRGGGETQY
TRBV6-6	TRBJ2-3	ASSYGGAGADTQY
TRBV7-6	TRBJ2-7	ASSATGYIDEQY
TRBV5-6	TRBJ1-3	ASSVDPDSGNTIY
TRBV2	TRBJ2-7	ATLRGISYEQY
TRBV5-1	TRBJ2-5	ASSLVPETQY
TRBV2	TRBJ2-3	ASSEPSDTQY
TRBV9	TRBJ2-7	ASSVGDSYEQY
TRBV27	TRBJ2-7	ASSLSTRSPEQY
TRBV7-8	TRBJ2-7	ASSPVQQGPYLSYEQY
TRBV5-4	TRBJ2-5	ASSLGWSVQETQY
TRBV19	TRBJ1-3	ASIQGSSGNTIY
TRBV7-9	TRBJ1-1	ASTVPGGGAEAF
TRBV5-6	TRBJ2-2	ASSLAGGPGELF
TRBV6-1	TRBJ2-1	ASSDWGYNEQF
TRBV7-9	TRBJ2-1	ASSFAGGSWDEQF
TRBV9	TRBJ1-3	ASSVGAVSGNTIY
TRBV4-1	TRBJ1-4	ASSDTGKVDGSYEKLF
TRBV2	TRBJ2-7	ASTPDSSYEQY
TRBV12-5	TRBJ2-7	ASAPRLAGFVVADEQY
TRBV11-2	TRBJ2-7	AMSIGGYEQY
TRBV15	TRBJ2-3	ATARGVLGTDTQY
TRBV5-1	TRBJ1-1	ASSLDRDEAF
TRBV7-9	TRBJ2-7	ASSIVAGQGSHEQY
TRBV7-9	TRBJ2-7	ASSLSPTDTYEQY
TRBV30	TRBJ2-7	AWTFRTLPYEQY
TRBV27	TRBJ2-3	ASSPLNLRLAGTDTQY
TRBV7-9	TRBJ2-1	ASSLLAHPLDEQF
TRBV7-9	TRBJ1-2	ASSLGTGGYGYT
TRBV5-6	TRBJ2-1	ASSLVSNEQF
TRBV19	TRBJ1-1	ASSLGDEAF
TRBV4-1	TRBJ2-1	ASSQERTARFNNEQF
TRBV30	TRBJ2-3	AWSVLGGTSTDTQY
TRBV10-2	TRBJ1-5	ASSEGRGLQPQH
TRBV7-9	TRBJ2-2	ASSPGQGSDGELF
TRBV9	TRBJ2-7	ASSVSGLAGLAGEQY
TRBV10-2	TRBJ1-6	ASREQGAPGSPLH
TRBV5-8	TRBJ2-1	ASSLAWSSYNEQF
TRBV7-9	TRBJ2-1	ASSSGTSGSDDEQF
TRBV9	TRBJ2-2	ASTHSGVGTGELF
TRBV30	TRBJ2-3	AWSVPGQIKSGDTQY
TRBV2	TRBJ1-2	ASSIGQGSYGYT
TRBV5-4	TRBJ2-3	ASSFFGGGTDTQY
TRBV7-9	TRBJ2-3	ASSGTDPDTQY
TRBV5-8	TRBJ2-5	ASSLAATFQETQY
TRBV7-9	TRBJ2-7	ASSLRTGDPEQY
TRBV9	TRBJ1-6	ASSGGWGTNSPLH
TRBV27	TRBJ2-7	ASSLAGQGYHEQY